This record covers a single TCR beta chain. Its specificity is not known. A J-beta primer mix and a sample-barcoded 5' primer were used in a second PCR of about 6 to 12 cycles. TCRdb called the 5' RACE reads again in MiXCR, with one record for every CDR3 protein. The table includes approximately 940,000 distinct CDR3 sequences, around 48% detected once. From germline, CDR1 is MNHNS and CDR2 SASEGT. Trimming removed 4 bases from V and 2 bases from J; junction bases left unmatched: 5. This CDR3 contains 15 residues. The entry originates in a study of blood T cells in healthy people across ages. Findings and caveats of the study: Both higher diversity and more naive CD4+ cells marked long-lived donors when set against aged donors.

Specimen: blood. The TCR originated in a young man in good health. This chain links TRBV6-1 with TRBJ1-2; 9 bases map to TRBD1. CDR3 protein: CASSVPGQGNYGYTF. CDR3 coding DNA: TGTGCCAGCAGTGTACCAGGACAGGGGAACTATGGCTACACCTTC.